The TCR beta chain described here comes from a study of blood T cell repertoires in COVID-19. Study-level information: Both acute and convalescent COVID-19 samples were obtained from the United States, Italy and Spain. From T cells, B-cell-depleted T cells, or PBMCs came the material, which was cDNA or gDNA.

This clone was observed once. This CDR3 spans 15 amino acids. From germline, CDR1 is MNHEY and CDR2 SVGAGI. Unmatched junction bases numbered 5, after V lost 4 bases and J lost 7 bases. In the original processing: Amplifying reference gene primers gave estimates of nucleated cell counts. Data came from immunoSEQ multiplex PCR; TCRdb stores just in-frame clones and leaves some out. The DNA was the basis for D and trimming; V, J and clone size are from that table. This table has roughly 300,000 clones, around 87% appearing once. The chain joins TRBV6-5 to TRBJ2-1, with TRBD2 matching over 12 bases. This clonotype was obtained from a woman in her forties or fifties who had recovered from COVID-19. The specimen was peripheral blood. The CDR3 loop reads CASSFLAGGRNEQFF. CDR3 DNA sequence: TGTGCCAGCAGTTTTCTAGCGGGGGGGCGGAATGAGCAGTTCTTC.